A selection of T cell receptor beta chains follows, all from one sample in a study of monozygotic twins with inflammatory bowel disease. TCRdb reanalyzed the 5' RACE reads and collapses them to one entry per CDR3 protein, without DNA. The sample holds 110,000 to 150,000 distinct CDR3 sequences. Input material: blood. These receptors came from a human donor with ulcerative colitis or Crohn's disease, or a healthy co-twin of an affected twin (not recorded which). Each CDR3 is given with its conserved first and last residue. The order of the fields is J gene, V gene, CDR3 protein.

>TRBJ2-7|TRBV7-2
CASSLSAITYEQYF
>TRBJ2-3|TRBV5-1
CASSSSGQGTDTQYF
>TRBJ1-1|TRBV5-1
CASSLGSVPAFF
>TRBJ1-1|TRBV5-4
CASSFRLNTEAFF
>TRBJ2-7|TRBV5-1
CASSFVSGTSDSYEQYF
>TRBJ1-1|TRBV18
CASSPRQAVKWMNTEAFF
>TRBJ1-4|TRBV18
CASSTGQMLEKLFF
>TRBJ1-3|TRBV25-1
CASVVGGGNTIYF
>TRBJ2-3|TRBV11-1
CASTLRASGRGPTDTQYF
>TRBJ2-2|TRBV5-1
CASSYQGQGRTGELFF
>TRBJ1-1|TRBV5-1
CASSVRPGQGTEAFF
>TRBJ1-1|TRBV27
CASSPQGTEAFF
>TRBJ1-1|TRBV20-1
CSAPWGGTANTEAFF
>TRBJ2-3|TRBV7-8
CASSPRGGSPDTQYF
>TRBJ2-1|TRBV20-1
CSARPLAGENEQFF
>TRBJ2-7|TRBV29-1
CSVRRDGSSYEQYF
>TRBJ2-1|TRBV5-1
CASSPGGGTNEQFF
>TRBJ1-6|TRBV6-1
CASSARDLGSPLHF
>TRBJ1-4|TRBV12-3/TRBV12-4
CATKEGLGNEKLFF
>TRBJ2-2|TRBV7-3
CASSSNLGGTGELFF
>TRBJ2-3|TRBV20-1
CSAGRQAVSTDTQYF
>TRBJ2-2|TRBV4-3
CASSQLANTGELFF
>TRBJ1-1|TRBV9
CASSVAGGRTEAFF
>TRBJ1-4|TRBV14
CASSHRTGRREKLFF
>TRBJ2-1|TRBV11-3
CASSQSRDSSNYNEQFF
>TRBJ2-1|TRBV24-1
CATSDLGLAGAGEQFF
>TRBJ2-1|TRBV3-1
CASSHYYRRDNEQFF
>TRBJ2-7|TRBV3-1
CASGSLAGEIYEQYF
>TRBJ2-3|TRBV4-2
CASSQVGGRSTDTQYF
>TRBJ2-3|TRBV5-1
CASSLLTSGLLTDTQYF
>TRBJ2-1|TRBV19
CASSIVLAGIRFYNEQFF
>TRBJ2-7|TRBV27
CASRSFSYEQYF
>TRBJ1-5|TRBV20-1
CSARGVGNRGRPDQPQHF
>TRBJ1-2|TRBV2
CASRGTGNYGYTF
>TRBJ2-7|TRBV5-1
CASSFGRDGFEQYF
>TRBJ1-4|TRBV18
CASSPSTGSGANEKLFF
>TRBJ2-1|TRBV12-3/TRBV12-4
CASGESSYNEQFF
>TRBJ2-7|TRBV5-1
CASSLVGRGRHEQYF
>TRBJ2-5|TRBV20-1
CSARRFDQETQYF
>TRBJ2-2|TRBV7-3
CASSLGGYSANTGELFF
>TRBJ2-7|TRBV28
CASSSLWGSYEQYF
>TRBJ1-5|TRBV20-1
CSAPGQGFNQPQHF
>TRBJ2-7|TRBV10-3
CAISESTGVWEQYF
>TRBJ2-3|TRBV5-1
CASSKQTGPTFDLSTDTQYF
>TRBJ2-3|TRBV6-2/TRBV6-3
CASSYNPSWVVEDRMGDTQYF
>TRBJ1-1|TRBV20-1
CSARPRTGGNTEAFF
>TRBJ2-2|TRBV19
CASSPHRGGTGELFF
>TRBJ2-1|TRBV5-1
CASSLVRGSVYSSYNEQFF
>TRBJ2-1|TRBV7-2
CASSLGPGAEYNEQFF
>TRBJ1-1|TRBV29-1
CSVEGTPTWNTEAFF
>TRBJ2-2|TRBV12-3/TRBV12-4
CASSLARGANTGELFF
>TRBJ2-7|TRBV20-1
CSAKQLSYEQYF